A single sample gave rise to the 28 T cell receptor beta chains below, sequenced in a study of Ad26.COV2.S vaccination and SARS-CoV-2 variants. Libraries were prepared by immunoSEQ multiplex PCR; TCRdb keeps only in-frame clonotypes and omits some of them. The sample contains about 440,000 clones, 90% of which appear only once. Noted treatment: about 20 received Ad26.COV2.S at low or high dose, single or two shots; about five received placebo; per-sample allocation not given. Vaccine and placebo recipients were sampled on day 63 after the first injection. The input for sequencing was peripheral blood, taken in a trial of Ad26.COV2.S vaccine versus placebo. These receptors were obtained from a person aged 18 to 59 who received the Ad26.COV2.S COVID-19 vaccine or a placebo.

This chain links TRBV13 with TRBJ2-3, with D maybe TRBD2 (6 bases). The germline V gene encodes CDR1 PRHDT and CDR2 FYEKMQ (reference sequence). The CDR3 loop spans 14 amino acids. Trimming removed 4 bases at V and 4 bases at J, with 12 bases between. Written as DNA, the CDR3 is TGTGCCAGCAGCTCCCGGGACTTCGCAGATACGCAGTATTTT. Amino acid sequence: CASSSRDFADTQYF.

This clone has just one count. The chain carries TRBV28 and TRBJ2-1; D gene ambiguous. This CDR3 contains 14 residues. Trimming left V 5 bases short and J 5 bases short, with 13 bases between. Germline assignment: CDR1 MDHEN and CDR2 SYDVKM. The CDR3 DNA is TGTGCCAGCAGTAGGGCCGCAACTGACAATGAGCAGTTCTTC. Protein product: CASSRAATDNEQFF.

This clone was observed a few times. The rearrangement joins TRBV18 to TRBJ2-5, with D unresolved. Germline CDR1 and CDR2: KGHSH and LQKENI. The CDR3 extends over 15 amino acids. The V end lost 3 bases, the J end lost 5 bases, and 16 bases lay between the germline ends. CDR3 nucleotides: TGTGCCAGCTCACCCCAAACTGGGCGTGGCGAGACCCAGTACTTC. It is translated as CASSPQTGRGETQYF.

The CDR3 loop reads CASSLSEGVAGAHEQYF. CDR3 coding DNA: TGTGCCAGCAGCCTATCCGAGGGGGTAGCGGGAGCCCACGAGCAGTACTTC. The chain has TRBV7-2 and TRBJ2-7; 9 positions match TRBD2. This CDR3 is 17 amino acids long. Germline V gives CDR1 SGHTA, CDR2 FQGNSA. With V trimmed by 5 bases and J by 5 bases, 16 bases remained unmatched.

This sequence joins TRBV15 and TRBJ1-1; D call uncertain. Germline V lookup: CDR1 LNHNV, CDR2 YYDKDF (reference sequence). V was pared by 0 bases and J by 3 bases, with 5 bases between. The CDR3 spans 13 residues. CDR3 sequence: CATSRDRDTEAFF. Written as DNA, the CDR3 is TGTGCCACCAGCAGAGATCGGGACACTGAAGCTTTCTTT. Full variable domain (remainder filled in from reference TRBV15 and TRBJ1-1): DAMVIQNPRYQVTQFGKPVTLSCSQTLNHNVMYWYQQKSSQAPKLLFHYYDKDFNNEADTPDNFQSRRPNTSFCFLDIRSPGLGDTAMYLCATSRDRDTEAFFGQGTRLTVV.

This chain links TRBV11-2 with TRBJ2-1; no clear D. CDR1 is SGHAT, CDR2 FQNNGV, per germline. The CDR3 consists of 15 residues. The ends were cut back, 2 bases at V and 5 bases at J, with 13 bases in the middle. CDR3 residues: CASSLLGRTDNEQFF. CDR3 nucleotides: TGTGCCAGCAGCTTATTAGGACGGACGGACAATGAGCAGTTCTTC.

The chain is built from TRBV28 and TRBJ1-2; 8 bases are a match to TRBD1. Germline V lookup: CDR1 MDHEN, CDR2 SYDVKM. V lost 5 bases to trimming and J lost 6 bases; unmatched junction nucleotides: 8. This CDR3 has 14 amino acids. The DNA for the CDR3 is TGTGCCAGCAGTCCTATGGACAGGGACCATGGCTACACCTTC. It codes for CASSPMDRDHGYTF.

The chain couples TRBV7-2 to TRBJ2-7; D tentatively reads TRBD1 or TRBD2 (5 bases each). V was pared by 3 bases and J by 1 base, with 16 bases between. Germline CDR1 is SGHTA and CDR2 is FQGNSA. The CDR3 runs 16 residues. The CDR3 protein is CASSFRQGRGSYEQYF. CDR3 bases: TGTGCCAGCAGCTTCCGTCAGGGAAGAGGGTCCTACGAGCAGTACTTC.

The chain has TRBV28 and TRBJ1-1, with no clear D. CDR3 length: 14 residues. CDR1 and CDR2 from the germline V gene are MDHEN and SYDVKM. Trimming removed 5 bases from V and 5 bases from J, with 15 bases in between. This CDR3 is CASSPLGPRTEAFF. DNA for the CDR3: TGTGCCAGCAGTCCCCTAGGTCCCAGGACTGAAGCTTTCTTT.

This clone was counted a single time. V gene TRBV4-3 combines with J gene TRBJ2-7, with TRBD1 matching over 8 bases. The CDR3 is made up of 18 amino acids. V shed 0 bases, J shed 5 bases, and the junction held 15 bases outside the gene matches. CDR1 is LGHNA and CDR2 is YSLEER in the germline V gene. In nucleotides, the CDR3 is TGCGCCAGCAGCCAAGATCGCGTGCGGCAGGGGGCGATAAACGAGCAGTACTTC. This encodes CASSQDRVRQGAINEQYF.

The rearrangement links TRBV29-1 to TRBJ2-1; 14 bases align to TRBD2. The CDR3 totals 17 residues. CDR1 and CDR2 from the germline V gene are SQVTM and ANQGSEA. Germline trimming cut 4 bases from V and 0 bases from J; bases unmatched to any gene: 5. The CDR3 bases are TGCAGCGTTGTGGGACTAGCGGGAGAGAGCTCCTACAATGAGCAGTTCTTC. Residues: CSVVGLAGESSYNEQFF.

This sequence joins TRBV7-9 and TRBJ1-2, with D tentatively TRBD1 (5 bases). CDR3 length: 14 residues. Trimming left V 1 base short and J 4 bases short, with 10 bases between. Germline lookup yields CDR1 SEHNR and CDR2 FQNEAQ (reference sequence). The CDR3 nucleotides are TGTGCCAGCAGCTTAGTTGCAGGGTCCTATGGCTACACCTTC. Protein sequence: CASSLVAGSYGYTF.

This rearrangement joins TRBV7-9 to TRBJ2-1; D may be TRBD1 (5 bases). The CDR3 contains 13 residues. The germline V gene encodes CDR1 SEHNR and CDR2 FQNEAQ (reference sequence). The ends were cut back, 4 bases at V and 4 bases at J, with 8 bases in the middle. The CDR3, as DNA: TGTGCCAGCAGCTCTAAGGGGTACAATGAGCAGTTCTTC. Protein sequence: CASSSKGYNEQFF. Full variable domain (remainder filled in from reference TRBV7-9 and TRBJ2-1): DTGVSQNPRHKITKRGQNVTFRCDPISEHNRLYWYRQTLGQGPEFLTYFQNEAQLEKSRLLSDRFSAERPKGSFSTLEIQRTEQGDSAMYLCASSSKGYNEQFFGPGTRLTVL.

The chain has TRBV9 and TRBJ1-4, with unresolved D. This CDR3 has 14 amino acids. CDR1 and CDR2 from the germline V gene are SGDLS and YYNGEE. Trimming cost V 1 base and J 0 bases, with 4 bases left between them. CDR3 coding DNA: TGTGCCAGCAGCGTAACGTCAACTAATGAAAAACTGTTTTTT. Its translation: CASSVTSTNEKLFF.

This chain links TRBV28 with TRBJ2-6; D is possibly TRBD2 (6 bases). The CDR3 covers 16 residues. Trimming stripped 7 bases from V and 3 bases from J, with 16 bases between. CDR1 MDHEN and CDR2 SYDVKM come from the germline V gene. CDR3 bases: TGTGCCAGCACCGGAGGACTGGGGGGTGGGGCCAACGTCCTGACTTTC. This codes for CASTGGLGGGANVLTF.

This clone was seen a few times. V and J are TRBV6-2 or TRBV6-3 and TRBJ2-7, with TRBD2 identical over 9 bases. Germline V gives CDR1 MNHEY, CDR2 SVGEGT. The junction had 14 bases not matched to a gene; V was cut back by 6 bases and J by 5 bases. The length of the CDR3 is 16 residues. The CDR3 protein is CASSTLSGGVYDEQYF. The CDR3 nucleotides are TGTGCCAGCAGCACTCTTAGCGGGGGCGTTTATGACGAGCAGTACTTC.

This clone was picked up a small number of times. The sample has other DNA sequences that encode this CDR3 too. This sequence joins TRBV15 and TRBJ1-1; possible D gene TRBD1, 5 bases. With 0 bases removed from V and 0 bases from J, the gap between germline ends came to 8 bases. This CDR3 spans 15 amino acids. CDR1 is LNHNV and CDR2 is YYDKDF in the germline V gene (reference sequence). The CDR3 here is CATSRDRAMNTEAFF. As DNA, the CDR3 is TGTGCCACCAGCAGAGACAGGGCAATGAACACTGAAGCTTTCTTT.

This clone came up a few times. The chain is built from TRBV6-2 or TRBV6-3 and TRBJ1-3; no firm D call. This CDR3 comprises 15 residues. Germline CDR1 reads MNHEY; CDR2 reads SVGEGT. V was trimmed by 0 bases and J by 4 bases, leaving 10 bases between them. The CDR3 loop reads CASSYSRSWGNTIYF. CDR3 in DNA: TGTGCCAGCAGTTACTCGAGGAGTTGGGGAAACACCATATATTTT.

The CDR3 loop is CASRGFGKTEAFF. The DNA of the CDR3 is TGTGCCAGCCGGGGGTTCGGGAAGACTGAAGCTTTCTTT. The chain couples TRBV7-2 to TRBJ1-1; TRBD1 might be the D (5 bases). V was trimmed by 8 bases and J by 5 bases, leaving 15 bases between them. This CDR3 is built from 13 residues. Germline CDR1 is SGHTA and CDR2 is FQGNSA.

The V call is TRBV27, the J call TRBJ2-1, with 14 positions matching TRBD2. The ends lost 4 bases at V and 5 bases at J; junction bases unmatched: 10. The germline gives CDR1 MNHEY, CDR2 SMNVEV (reference sequence). The CDR3 is 18 amino acids. DNA of the CDR3: TGTGCCAGCAGTTCCCCCAGACTAGCGGGAGGGATGGACAATGAGCAGTTCTTC. Translating it yields CASSSPRLAGGMDNEQFF.

This clone came up a few times. This chain uses TRBV4-3 with TRBJ1-4; 8 positions match TRBD1. This CDR3 is built from 15 residues. CDR1 is LGHNA, CDR2 YSLEER, per germline. Unmatched junction bases numbered 6, after V lost 3 bases and J lost 6 bases. For the CDR3, the DNA is TGCGCCAGCAGCCAGGAGGACAGGGAGGATGAAAAACTGTTTTTT. Amino acid sequence: CASSQEDREDEKLFF.

The chain links TRBV11-2 to TRBJ1-2, with D tentatively TRBD1 (5 bases). The ends were cut back, 4 bases at V and 1 base at J, with 10 bases in the middle. CDR3 size: 14 residues. Germline lookup yields CDR1 SGHAT and CDR2 FQNNGV. CDR3 DNA: TGTGCCAGCAGCTGGGGGGGTAGTAACTATGGCTACACCTTC. Translating gives CASSWGGSNYGYTF.

V gene TRBV28 combines with J gene TRBJ2-5, with D uncertain. The germline V gene has CDR1 MDHEN and CDR2 SYDVKM. Trimming removed 3 bases at V and 3 bases at J, with 14 bases between. The CDR3 is made up of 15 amino acids. CDR3 nucleotide sequence: TGTGCCAGCAGTTTCGGTGGTCAGGCGAAAGAGACCCAGTACTTC. This encodes CASSFGGQAKETQYF.

The J gene is TRBJ2-5, the V gene TRBV12-5, with D perhaps being TRBD1 or TRBD2 (6 bases each). CDR3 length: 15 amino acids. Germline loops: CDR1 LGHNT, CDR2 FRNRAP. The V and J ends lost 2 bases and 5 bases respectively, with 15 bases between them. The CDR3 sequence is CASGLLQGGIETQYF. The CDR3, as DNA: TGTGCTAGTGGTTTGCTACAGGGAGGTATTGAGACCCAGTACTTC.

The V and J genes are TRBV4-2 and TRBJ2-1, with 10 bases lining up with TRBD2. Germline V gives CDR1 LGHNA, CDR2 YNFKEQ. This CDR3 comprises 17 residues. V was clipped by 2 bases and J by 6 bases; unmatched bases: 10. The CDR3: CASSQRWLAGEGNEQFF. DNA for the CDR3: TGTGCCAGCAGCCAACGGTGGCTAGCGGGAGAGGGCAATGAGCAGTTCTTC.

V usage is TRBV12-5 and J usage is TRBJ1-5, with 9 bases aligning to TRBD1. This CDR3 is 15 amino acids long. Germline V gene sequence: CDR1 LGHNT, CDR2 FRNRAP. The ends lost 7 bases at V and 3 bases at J; junction bases unmatched: 7. The CDR3 DNA follows: TGTGCTAGTGCCATAGGACAGGGGCCCAATCAGCCCCAGCATTTT. The encoded protein is CASAIGQGPNQPQHF.

The chain employs TRBV6-4 and TRBJ1-5; tentative D call: TRBD1 (6 bases). This CDR3 spans 17 amino acids. V gave up 0 bases and J gave up 6 bases, with 18 bases separating them. Looked up from germline, CDR1 is MRHNA and CDR2 is SNTAGT. CDR3 amino acids: CASSDSRGGTRVQPQHF. The CDR3, as DNA: TGTGCCAGCAGTGACTCCAGAGGCGGGACAAGGGTTCAGCCCCAGCATTTT.

The J gene is TRBJ1-3, the V gene TRBV6-6; D is undetermined. CDR1 is MNHNY and CDR2 is SVGAGI in the germline V gene (reference sequence). V was cut by 8 bases and J by 0 bases, with 11 bases left in between. The CDR3 runs 14 residues. CDR3 in DNA: TGTGCCAGCTTAGACCCCAGCTCTGGAAACACCATATATTTT. It codes for CASLDPSSGNTIYF.